This is a list of T cell receptor beta chains from one sample in a study of shared clonotypes between healthy human individuals. Libraries were prepared by immunoSEQ multiplex PCR; TCRdb keeps only in-frame clonotypes and omits some of them. Seen here are approximately 2.4 million clones, more than 90% observed once, and the top ten hold approximately 0.13%. Sequenced input: naive CD4+ T cells sorted from blood. The receptors were sampled from a man younger than 30 in good health. Both conserved end residues are part of each CDR3.

j_call	v_call	cdr3_aa
TRBJ2-6	TRBV2	CASSGSLAGANVLTF
TRBJ1-4	TRBV4-1	CASSLMSGTQNEKLFF
TRBJ2-1	TRBV19	CASIKTGAGNEQFF
TRBJ1-1	TRBV18	CASSRLSGTALMNTEAFF
TRBJ2-7	TRBV30	CAWSLGHEQYF
TRBJ1-6	TRBV5-1	CASSSREGMNNSPLHF
TRBJ1-6	TRBV6-5	CASSYGLPDSSPLHF
TRBJ2-1	TRBV28	CASSSPGGNEQFF
TRBJ2-2	TRBV30	CAWSVKLMNTGELFF
TRBJ2-5	TRBV10-3	CAISAHSGETQYF
TRBJ1-3	TRBV2	CASSGTVSGNTIYF
TRBJ1-2	TRBV29-1	CSVEASGPYGYTF
TRBJ2-7	TRBV5-6	CASRPLAGFYEQYF
TRBJ2-5	TRBV5-6	CASSWTPWSFQETQYF
TRBJ1-2	TRBV2	CASSERTESYGYTF
TRBJ2-2	TRBV29-1	CSVHRGLTGELFF
TRBJ1-6	TRBV5-6	CASSFRDRNSPLHF
TRBJ1-2	TRBV6-5	CASTQGGGGNYGYTF
TRBJ2-5	TRBV7-2	CASSFPGLQETQYF
TRBJ1-1	TRBV27	CASGPGGFNLVVRLNTEAFF
TRBJ1-5	TRBV30	CACSDSNQPQHF
TRBJ2-1	TRBV5-6	CASSLPGISGGQFF
TRBJ2-7	TRBV10-1	CASNRTSGRPLSSYEQYF
TRBJ2-1	TRBV7-2	CASSGRLAGNEQFF
TRBJ2-2	TRBV9	CASSLTPGSLNTGELFF
TRBJ2-2	TRBV11-2	CASSRGLGMVGELFF
TRBJ2-5	TRBV11-3	CASSLAGVETQYF
TRBJ1-1	TRBV18	CASSQDTVNTEAFF
TRBJ2-5	TRBV7-2	CASSSRQGQETQYF
TRBJ1-1	TRBV28	CASSFYTGRGTEAFF
TRBJ1-2	TRBV18	CASSPGGGYGYTF
TRBJ1-5	TRBV30	CAWWLPGKPQHF
TRBJ2-2	TRBV12-5	CARRDTDTGELFF
TRBJ2-1	TRBV19	CASSIDGRSQFF
TRBJ2-5	TRBV4-2	CASSQERGELEETQYF
TRBJ2-7	TRBV2	CASNEQYF
TRBJ1-2	TRBV28	CASNRGDYGYTF
TRBJ1-1	TRBV2	CASSVEGNTEAFF
TRBJ2-5	TRBV10-3	CATIGGETQYF
TRBJ2-2	TRBV12-5	CASGGGFGELFF
TRBJ2-2	TRBV5-1	CASSLDKGDTGELFF
TRBJ2-7	TRBV5-6	CASSFLAVGHEQYF
TRBJ1-1	TRBV7-8	CASSSPGANTEAFF
TRBJ1-5	TRBV5-1	CASSLAGRADQPQHF
TRBJ2-1	TRBV14	CASSHLPGTSGSSSYNEQFF
TRBJ1-1	TRBV6-5	CASTLLDKAFF
TRBJ2-7	TRBV10-3	CAISEREGRNEQYF
TRBJ2-2	TRBV6-4	CASSDNYRGLDTGELFF
TRBJ1-6	TRBV19	CASSIERSSYNSPLHF
TRBJ2-1	TRBV6-5	CASSPGVGGNNEQFF
TRBJ2-5	TRBV18	CASRRGQEETQYF
TRBJ2-2	TRBV6-6	CASSRTENTGELFF
TRBJ1-2	TRBV9	CASSPSLGGVPYGYTF
TRBJ1-1	TRBV7-8	CASSLIFLGRGSPEAFF
TRBJ2-7	TRBV7-2	CASSRQGVKPYEQYF
TRBJ2-4	TRBV27	CASGGTALLGKNIQYF
TRBJ1-1	TRBV30	CAWKQGAVTEAFF